This T cell receptor beta chain stems from a study of response to subunit inactivated influenza vaccine. The study, taken as a whole, reports: Each seasonal flu vaccination may recruit only limited new T cells, authors suggested.

This clonotype was observed a handful of times. Antigen unknown. From the RT-PCR reads, TCRdb called clonotypes with MiXCR, one entry per CDR3 protein. The repertoire holds about 800,000 distinct CDR3 sequences, with 21% as singletons. The CDR3 contains 15 residues. V lost 6 bases to trimming and J lost 0 bases, with 9 bases between them. Germline V CDR1 and CDR2: SGHTA, FQGNSA. The chain is built from TRBV7-2 and TRBJ2-6; the D is unclear. This clonotype originated in a middle-aged man who received an inactivated influenza vaccine. The sequencing here drew on PBMCs from blood, taken more than 4 days after vaccination. The CDR3, as DNA: TGTGCCAGCAGTCGGGCTTACTCTGGGGCCAACGTCCTGACTTTC. Encoded protein: CASSRAYSGANVLTF.